The 15 T cell receptor beta chains presented below share a single source sample, sequenced in a study of regulatory T cells in long-lasting Graves disease (dated by TCRdb to the early 2020s). The sample's time point label, decoded: newly diagnosed GD, antithyroid drugs for less than 3 months. RNA was extracted from PBMCs in TRIzol for both TCR sequencing and RNA sequencing. The receptor library was made with multiplex PCR. The instrument was an Illumina HiSeq 4000. CDR3 regions were amplified by Arm-PCR with iRepertoire HTBI primers to construct TCR beta libraries. TCRdb's own reprocessing of the public reads used fastp at Q25 and MiXCR and kept productive beta chains. Each CDR3 protein gets just one entry, which takes the most common genes and DNA from the rows behind it. The sample contains under 450,000 distinct CDR3 sequences, about 12% of them found a single time. The ten largest clonotypes hold approximately 17% of the sample.

These sequences were also reported in another study, on T cells in Graves' hyperthyroidism and ophthalmopathy.

The sample was peripheral blood mononuclear cells (PBMCs), taken at new diagnosis, from a patient treated with antithyroid drugs. The receptors derive from a woman aged 18-35 years with Graves disease. Donor details come from another sample of the same person, matched by shared clones.

This clonotype was observed at least ten times. The chain employs TRBV6-1 and TRBJ2-2; 9 bases fit TRBD1. The germline V gene has CDR1 MNHNS and CDR2 SASEGT. CDR3 size: 14 residues. The V and J ends lost 7 bases and 7 bases, in that order; junction bases with no gene match: 7. CDR3 loop: CASTRTGVIGELFF. In DNA, the CDR3 is TGTGCCAGCACAAGGACAGGGGTGATCGGGGAGCTGTTTTTT.

The chain carries TRBV11-2 and TRBJ1-1, with D possibly being TRBD1 (6 bases). Trimming cost V 6 bases and J 3 bases, with 11 bases left between them. The germline V gene has CDR1 SGHAT and CDR2 FQNNGV. This CDR3 is built from 13 residues. Here the CDR3 reads CASSLKGDTEAFF. In DNA form, the CDR3 reads TGTGCCAGCAGTTTAAAGGGGGACACTGAAGCTTTCTTT.

This clonotype came up many times. The V gene is TRBV30, the J gene TRBJ1-2; D might be TRBD1 (6 bases). V was shortened by 5 bases and J by 7 bases, with 17 bases between the two germline ends. Germline-derived CDR1 and CDR2 are GTSNPN and SVGIG (reference sequence). CDR3 length equals 13 residues. Written as DNA, the CDR3 is TGTGCCTGGCAAGAACAGGGATCTGGTGGCTACACCTTC. Its protein is CAWQEQGSGGYTF.

This clonotype was counted between two and nine times. The rearrangement uses TRBV24-1 and TRBJ2-2; TRBD1 aligns across 7 bases. Germline lookup yields CDR1 KGHDR and CDR2 SFDVKD. J lost 1 base, V lost 5 bases, and 12 bases had no gene match. The CDR3 runs 18 residues. Written as DNA, the CDR3 is TGTGCCACCAGTGGCTTCGAAGGAGACAGGGTGAACACCGGGGAGCTGTTTTTT. Protein: CATSGFEGDRVNTGELFF.

This clonotype came up a few times. A read error may account for a junction end that differs from germline. CDR3 protein: CASPPSPNEYYQPQHF. As DNA, the CDR3 is TGTGCCAGCCCACCATCCCCAAACGAATACTATCAGCCCCAGCATTTT. The chain is built from TRBV18 and TRBJ1-5; D call uncertain. The CDR3 loop spans 16 amino acids. Germline V gene sequence: CDR1 KGHSH, CDR2 LQKENI.

This clonotype was counted ten times or more. The chain combines TRBV7-3 with TRBJ2-1; the D is unclear. The CDR3 runs to 15 residues. Per the germline V gene, CDR1 is SGHTA and CDR2 is FQGTGA. V was clipped by 3 bases and J by 0 bases, with 9 bases between them. The CDR3 protein is CASSFRPSSYNEQFF. CDR3 bases: TGTGCCAGCAGCTTTCGGCCGAGCTCCTACAATGAGCAGTTCTTC.

This clonotype appeared many times. This chain uses TRBV20-1 with TRBJ2-2, with D possibly matching TRBD1 (6 bases). The CDR3 is 21 amino acids. Germline CDR1 DFQATT, CDR2 SNEGSKA (reference sequence). Trimming pared 1 base from V and 5 bases from J, leaving 32 bases between. The CDR3: CSARGALIEDSPRPGTGELFF. The CDR3 DNA sequence: TGCAGTGCTAGAGGGGCCCTTATCGAGGACAGTCCTCGCCCGGGGACCGGGGAGCTGTTTTTT.

This clonotype was seen repeatedly, ten times or more. J is TRBJ2-7 and V is TRBV6-4; D perhaps matches TRBD1 (5 bases). Germline V CDR1 and CDR2: MRHNA, SNTAGT. The CDR3 contains 13 residues. V shed 5 bases and J shed 2 bases, with 10 bases lying between them. The CDR3 region is CASSRDSAYEQYV. CDR3 in DNA: TGTGCCAGCAGTCGCGACAGCGCCTACGAGCAGTACGTC.

This clonotype occurred many times. The V gene is TRBV10-3, the J gene TRBJ2-7; possibly TRBD1 for D (6 bases). The CDR3 contains 13 residues. Germline V gives CDR1 ENHRY, CDR2 SYGVKD. Trimming stripped 4 bases from V and 2 bases from J, with 9 bases between. As DNA, the CDR3 is TGTGCCATCAGTGGGGACATCACCTACGAGCAGTACGTC. This gives the protein CAISGDITYEQYV.

This clonotype has just a few counts. Given a much more abundant clone one base away, this may be a read error. The rearrangement joins TRBV12-3 or TRBV12-4 to TRBJ2-3; tentative D call: TRBD1 (5 bases). The CDR3 loop spans 16 amino acids. The CDR3 DNA follows: TGTGCCAGCAAGGAAAGAGGCAGGGATATATCAGATGCGCAGTATTTT. It yields the protein CASKERGRDISDAQYF.

This clonotype was seen many times. The V call is TRBV6-2 or TRBV6-3, the J call TRBJ2-2; tentative D call: TRBD2 (5 bases). The germline V and J ends were trimmed by 4 bases and 3 bases, with 12 bases remaining between them. The CDR3 is 15 amino acids. Per the germline V gene, CDR1 is MNHEY and CDR2 is SVGEGT. CDR3 sequence (DNA): TGTGCCAGCAGTTTGACTAACCCAGACACCGGGGAGCTGTTTTTT. The encoded protein is CASSLTNPDTGELFF.

This clonotype was seen more than once but under ten times. The V gene is TRBV12-3 or TRBV12-4, the J gene TRBJ2-3; D gene ambiguous. V was clipped by 6 bases and J by 4 bases, with 8 bases between them. The CDR3 is made up of 12 amino acids. CDR3 region: CASSPIPDTQYF. The CDR3 DNA is TGTGCCAGCAGCCCCATACCAGATACGCAGTATTTT.

A word on this clonotype: A much larger clone lies a single base off, so this may be a read error. The chain carries TRBV27 and TRBJ1-2; the D gene is possibly TRBD1 (6 bases). The CDR3 covers 13 residues. The V gene's germline CDR1 is MNHEY and CDR2 SMNVEV (reference sequence). Between the trimmed V and J ends, which lost 1 base and 8 bases, there was a span of 11 bases. Here the CDR3 reads CASSLLGAVGYTF. In nucleotides, the CDR3 is TGTGCCAGCAGTTTATTGGGGGCGGTAGGCTACACCTTC.

In its sample, this clonotype was seen many times. The V call is TRBV25-1, the J call TRBJ2-2; 11 bases align to TRBD1. Germline CDR1 MGHDK, CDR2 SYGVNS. This CDR3 region has 19 residues. Trimming removed 6 bases from V and 3 bases from J; junction bases left unmatched: 15. Here the CDR3 DNA reads TGTGCCAGCAGCCGCCAGGGAGGACAGGGGGCCGGTTACACCGGGGAGCTGTTTTTT. Translating gives CASSRQGGQGAGYTGELFF.

This clonotype was recorded at least ten times. This sequence joins TRBV12-3 or TRBV12-4 and TRBJ1-2; no clear D. With 7 bases removed from V and 5 bases from J, the gap between germline ends came to 14 bases. This CDR3 has 13 residues. The CDR3 coding sequence is TGTGCCAGCACCACGCCCCGCGCGTATGGCTACACCTTC. This sequence encodes CASTTPRAYGYTF.